This T cell receptor (beta chain) was recorded in a study of blood T cell repertoires in COVID-19. Source study methods: Counts of nucleated cells, estimated from reference gene primer amplification, were obtained. Measured with immunoSEQ multiplex PCR; TCRdb has only the in-frame clones, and not every one. That table gives V, J and clone size, and the DNA gave D and trimming. The sample lists a few hundred thousand clones, about 85% occurring once. The sequenced sample was peripheral blood. The clonotype was recovered from a young man with active or convalescent COVID-19.

CDR3 region: CASSLLRDTDYGYTF. The CDR3 coding sequence is TGTGCCAGCTCACTCTTAAGGGACACAGACTATGGCTACACCTTC. The V call is TRBV18, the J call TRBJ1-2, with a weak D call TRBD1 (6 bases). The CDR3 runs to 15 residues. CDR1 KGHSH and CDR2 LQKENI come from the germline V gene. Trimming shortened V by 4 bases and J by 3 bases, and 15 bases separated the two germline ends.